This TCR beta chain came from a study of STAT5B mutations in CD4+ large granular lymphocyte leukemia. Points on this clone: Its antigen is as yet unknown.

Study-level results: 8/27 top patient clones versus 2/35 control clones were TRBV06-family.

Repertoires were generated with immunoSEQ multiplex PCR, while TCRdb's copy carries only in-frame clones and drops some. This table holds about 36,000 clones, 65% to 80% found once. This CDR3 has 13 amino acids. Trimming shortened V by 8 bases and J by 0 bases, and 10 bases separated the two germline ends. From germline, CDR1 is MNHNS and CDR2 SASEGT. This chain uses TRBV6-1 with TRBJ1-1; no reliable D call. The sample consisted of CD4+ T cells from blood buffy coats. This clonotype was sampled from a human donor in good health. CDR3 in amino acids: CASGPFMNTEAFF. In DNA form, the CDR3 reads TGTGCCAGCGGACCTTTTATGAACACTGAAGCTTTCTTT.